This TCR beta chain was captured by sequencing in a study of T cells in localized non-small cell lung cancer. Study findings and constraints: The study linked higher blood T cell density to longer overall survival. Compared with tumor, uninvolved adjacent lung displayed greater T cell clonality, ranking highest overall. Adjacent lung was found to contain a median roughly 60 of the top 100 tumor clones.

Assay: immunoSEQ multiplex PCR; the TCRdb copy retains only in-frame clones and omits some. The sample contains roughly 28,000 clones, roughly 86% of which appear only once. Remarks on this clone: What it binds is not known.

The CDR3 length is 15 residues. V shed 3 bases and J shed 2 bases, with 11 bases lying between them. Germline CDR1 is SGDLS and CDR2 is YYNGEE. Specimen: peripheral blood, collected before any cancer treatment. The chain joins TRBV9 to TRBJ1-4; D gene uncertain. This sequence was found in a male donor older than 55 with stage I lung adenocarcinoma. The CDR3 DNA follows: TGTGCCAGCAGCGCAAACAGCGCCACTAATGAAAAACTGTTTTTT. Translation gives CASSANSATNEKLFF.